The entry below gives a single TCR beta chain sequence along with its context. Its antigen is as yet unknown. This sample is drawn from a study of regulatory dendritic cells for organ transplantation. Study outcomes and limitations: Of resting T cell subsets, memory CD8+ had the most alloreactive clonotypes. Memory CD8+ clonal expansion seemed more limited with regulatory than mature dendritic cells.

Sequenced by immunoSEQ multiplex PCR; TCRdb stores in-frame clones only, minus some. The sample holds about 34,000 clones; roughly 91% are singletons and the top ten take more than 0.055%. FACS sorted CD4+ or CD8+ T cells into CD45RA+ naive and CD45RO+ memory. This CDR3 is 15 amino acids long. V lost 2 bases and J lost 5, with 18 bases in between. Germline-derived CDR1 and CDR2 are GTSNPN and SVGIG (reference sequence). The genes are TRBV30 and TRBJ1-1; TRBD1 might be the D (5 bases). The clonotype comes from a human donor in good health. The specimen sequenced was naive CD4+ T cells from blood. Subset reported: CD45RA+ naive T cells. Here the CDR3 reads CAWSLPPGRRTEAFF. The CDR3 DNA follows: TGTGCCTGGAGTCTTCCCCCAGGGAGGAGGACTGAAGCTTTCTTT. The variable domain in full, with the rest retrieved from reference TRBV30 and TRBJ1-1, is SQTIHQWPATLVQPVGSPLSLECTVEGTSNPNLYWYRQAAGRGLQLLFYSVGIGQISSEVPQNLSASRPQDRQFILSSKKLLLSDSGFYLCAWSLPPGRRTEAFFGQGTRLTVV.